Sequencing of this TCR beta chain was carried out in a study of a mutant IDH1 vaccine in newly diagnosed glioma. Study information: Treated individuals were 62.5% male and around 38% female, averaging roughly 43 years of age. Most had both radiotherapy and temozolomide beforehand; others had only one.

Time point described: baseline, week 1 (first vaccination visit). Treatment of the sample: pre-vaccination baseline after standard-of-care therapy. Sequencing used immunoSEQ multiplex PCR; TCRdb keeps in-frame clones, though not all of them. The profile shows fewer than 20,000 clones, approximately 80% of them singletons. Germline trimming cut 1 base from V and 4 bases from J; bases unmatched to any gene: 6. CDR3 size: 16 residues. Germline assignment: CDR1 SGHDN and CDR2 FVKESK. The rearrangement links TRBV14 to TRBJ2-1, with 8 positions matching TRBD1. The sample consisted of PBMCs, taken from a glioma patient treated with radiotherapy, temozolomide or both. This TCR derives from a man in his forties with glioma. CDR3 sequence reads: CASSQVRDRIYNEQFF. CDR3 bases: TGTGCCAGCAGCCAAGTGCGGGACAGGATTTACAATGAGCAGTTCTTC. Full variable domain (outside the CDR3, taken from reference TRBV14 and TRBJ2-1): EAGVTQFPSHSVIEKGQTVTLRCDPISGHDNLYWYRRVMGKEIKFLLHFVKESKQDESGMPNNRFLAERTGGTYSTLKVQPAELEDSGVYFCASSQVRDRIYNEQFFGPGTRLTVL.